Following are 25 T cell receptor beta chains from one sample sequenced in a study of blood T cell repertoires in COVID-19. TCRdb's table, derived via immunoSEQ multiplex PCR, lists solely in-frame clones and lacks some. This sample has roughly 100,000 clones, with about 90% found just once. The sample was peripheral blood. These receptors originate from a man aged 18 to 30 with acute or convalescent COVID-19.

Points on this clone: The sample carries other DNA sequences with the same CDR3. The chain links TRBV5-1 to TRBJ1-1; D unresolved. The CDR3 has 14 residues. Trimming took off 1 base at V and 1 base at J, with 8 bases between the two ends. Germline loops: CDR1 SGHRS, CDR2 YFSETQ. The DNA for the CDR3 is TGCGCCAGCAGCTTGACAGTCCAGAACACTGAAGCTTTCTTT. It codes for CASSLTVQNTEAFF.

This chain uses TRBV18 with TRBJ1-5; 7 bases agree with TRBD1. The CDR3 is made up of 14 amino acids. Germline assignment: CDR1 KGHSH and CDR2 LQKENI. V was pared by 4 bases and J by 8 bases, with 8 bases of the junction left unmatched. The CDR3 loop is CASSLGQDLKPQHF. CDR3 DNA: TGTGCCAGCTCACTAGGACAGGATCTCAAGCCCCAGCATTTT.

J is TRBJ2-7 and V is TRBV27; 8 positions match TRBD1. Losses at the gene ends were 4 bases for V and 4 bases for J; bases not matched to a gene: 6. Germline lookup yields CDR1 MNHEY and CDR2 SMNVEV (reference sequence). CDR3 length: 14 amino acids. CDR3 sequence: CASSWGTGQYEQYF. DNA of the CDR3: TGTGCCAGCAGTTGGGGGACAGGACAATACGAGCAGTACTTC.

The chain joins TRBV20-1 to TRBJ1-2; D possibly corresponds to TRBD1 (6 bases). Trimming removed 3 bases at V and 4 bases at J, with 15 bases between. The CDR3 is 14 residues long. Germline assignment: CDR1 DFQATT and CDR2 SNEGSKA (reference sequence). DNA for the CDR3: TGCAGTGCTAGTATGGCAGGGGTGTTCTATGGCTACACCTTC. The encoded protein is CSASMAGVFYGYTF.

The CDR3 DNA reads TGTGCCAGCAGCTTTATAGCGGGGGTCTCCTACAATGAGCAGTTCTTC. Its protein is CASSFIAGVSYNEQFF. The chain combines TRBV11-2 with TRBJ2-1; 9 bases agree with TRBD2. The CDR3 is 16 residues long. Per germline, CDR1 SGHAT and CDR2 FQNNGV. The trim removed 3 bases at V and 0 bases at J, leaving 3 bases unmatched.

V is TRBV11-2 and J is TRBJ1-2; D is unresolved. This CDR3 region has 15 residues. From germline, CDR1 is SGHAT and CDR2 FQNNGV. Trimming took off 5 bases at V and 6 bases at J, with 19 bases between the two ends. In DNA form, the CDR3 reads TGTGCCAGCAGCCACGAGGGAACAGCCACGGATGGCTACACCTTC. Translating gives CASSHEGTATDGYTF.

The gene calls are TRBV24-1 and TRBJ2-1; TRBD1 agrees at 10 bases. The CDR3 runs to 18 residues. Germline lookup yields CDR1 KGHDR and CDR2 SFDVKD. J gave up 6 bases and V 5 bases, and 15 bases lay outside the gene matches. In nucleotides, the CDR3 is TGTGCCACCAGTGGCCCAACCTCCGGGACAGGGGTCGGCAATGAGCAGTTCTTC. Residues: CATSGPTSGTGVGNEQFF.

The chain uses TRBV18 and TRBJ2-1; TRBD1 matches 8 bases. Germline CDR1 and CDR2: KGHSH and LQKENI. The CDR3 totals 15 residues. After removal of 6 bases from V and 4 bases from J, the junction contained 8 bases not matched to a gene. The CDR3 DNA reads as TGTGCCAGCTCCGATCGGACAGGGACGTACAATGAGCAGTTCTTC. Its translation: CASSDRTGTYNEQFF.

This CDR3 reads CASSPPNRGANNEQFF. CDR3 in DNA: TGTGCCAGCTCACCACCGAACAGGGGGGCCAACAATGAGCAGTTCTTC. This chain links TRBV18 with TRBJ2-1; TRBD1 matches 8 bases. Germline values: CDR1 KGHSH, CDR2 LQKENI. V shed 0 bases and J 5 bases; nucleotides not matched to a gene: 6. CDR3 length: 16 residues.

This chain connects TRBV15 to TRBJ2-3; no reliable D call. The CDR3 length is 15 residues. The V gene lost 0 bases and the J gene lost 8 bases, with 15 bases spanning the gap. Germline CDR1 LNHNV, CDR2 YYDKDF (reference sequence). The CDR3, as DNA: TGTGCCACCAGCAGAGAAGTTCCGTCCTTCGGTACGCAGTATTTT. It yields the protein CATSREVPSFGTQYF.

As DNA, the CDR3 is TGTGCCAGCAGCCTGATGGAGGGTAATCAGCCCCAGCATTTT. Its translation is CASSLMEGNQPQHF. The chain carries TRBV6-5 and TRBJ1-5; D unresolved. The length of the CDR3 is 14 residues. V was shortened by 6 bases and J by 4 bases, with 13 bases between the two germline ends. Germline CDR1 and CDR2: MNHEY and SVGAGI.

The genes are TRBV5-8 and TRBJ2-2; TRBD2 matches 7 bases. Per the germline V gene, CDR1 is SGHTS and CDR2 is YDEGEE. The CDR3 loop spans 15 amino acids. Trimming at V came to 0 bases and at J to 5 bases, leaving 4 bases not matched to a gene. The CDR3 nucleotides are TGTGCCAGCAGCTTGGGACTAGCCCTAACCGGGGAGCTGTTTTTT. Translated, it gives CASSLGLALTGELFF.

Only a few counts were recorded for this clone. V gene TRBV16 combines with J gene TRBJ1-2; possibly TRBD1 for D (6 bases). From germline, CDR1 is KGHSY and CDR2 FQNENV. V was pared by 0 bases and J by 4 bases, with 9 bases between. There are 14 residues in the CDR3. CDR3 residues: CASSQSTGGYGYTF. The CDR3 bases are TGTGCCAGCAGCCAATCGACAGGTGGCTATGGCTACACCTTC.

This chain connects TRBV20-1 to TRBJ2-7, with D possibly TRBD2 on 6 matching bases. The CDR3 is 14 amino acids. CDR1 DFQATT and CDR2 SNEGSKA come from the germline V gene (reference sequence). The V end lost 3 bases, the J end lost 6 bases, and 18 bases lay between the germline ends. The CDR3 reads CSASPGDYQGEQYF. The CDR3 bases are TGCAGTGCTAGTCCGGGAGATTATCAGGGCGAGCAGTACTTC.

This clone was detected only once. In DNA, the CDR3 is TGTGCCAGCAGCCCCTTGGGGGGGACAGGGTCCTACGAGCAGTACTTC. Protein product: CASSPLGGTGSYEQYF. V gene TRBV11-2 combines with J gene TRBJ2-7; 9 nucleotides line up with TRBD1. The CDR3 is made up of 16 amino acids. J lost 1 base, V lost 5 bases, and 9 bases had no gene match. Germline CDR1 and CDR2: SGHAT and FQNNGV.

This clone was counted once. The chain uses TRBV6-5 and TRBJ1-6; 7 positions match TRBD1. The CDR3 covers 15 residues. J was trimmed by 10 bases and V by 6 bases; bases with no gene match: 12. Germline V gene data show CDR1 as MNHEY and CDR2 as SVGAGI. The CDR3 here is CASRKDRIVGSPLHF. DNA of the CDR3: TGTGCCAGCAGGAAGGACAGGATCGTTGGATCACCCCTCCACTTT.

The gene calls are TRBV29-1 and TRBJ2-5, with 7 bases matching TRBD2. The CDR3 loop spans 13 amino acids. Trimming removed 4 bases from V and 2 bases from J; junction bases left unmatched: 4. Germline-derived CDR1 and CDR2 are SQVTM and ANQGSEA. The CDR3 DNA reads as TGCAGCGTTGTAGCTAGCGGTCAAGAGACCCAGTACTTC. Protein product: CSVVASGQETQYF.

V usage is TRBV19 and J usage is TRBJ1-5, with TRBD1 as a possible D gene (6 bases). Trimming pared 1 base from V and 4 bases from J, leaving 8 bases between. CDR1 and CDR2 (germline): LNHDA, SQIVND (reference sequence). This CDR3 is built from 14 residues. CDR3 DNA: TGTGCCAGTAGTATAGGCCAGGGGAATCAGCCCCAGCATTTT. Its protein is CASSIGQGNQPQHF.

The rearrangement joins TRBV5-1 to TRBJ1-1, with a tentative D call TRBD1 (6 bases). The ends were cut back, 3 bases at V and 4 bases at J, with 10 bases in the middle. The CDR3 length is 13 residues. Germline V gene data show CDR1 as SGHRS and CDR2 as YFSETQ. Here the CDR3 DNA reads TGCGCCAGCAGCTCACAGGGACCCACTGAAGCTTTCTTT. The encoded protein is CASSSQGPTEAFF.

This sequence joins TRBV14 and TRBJ2-7; D is perhaps TRBD1 (6 bases). Germline CDR1 is SGHDN and CDR2 is FVKESK. V was cut by 5 bases and J by 2 bases, with 25 bases left in between. This CDR3 region has 18 residues. CDR3 loop: CASSEISRVGTFTYEQYF. Written as DNA, the CDR3 is TGTGCCAGCAGCGAAATTTCTCGCGTGGGGACATTTACCTACGAGCAGTACTTC.

This chain links TRBV5-6 with TRBJ1-1; D is unclear. Germline values: CDR1 SGHDT, CDR2 YYEEEE. Trimming took off 4 bases at V and 2 bases at J, with 15 bases between the two ends. This CDR3 comprises 15 residues. The DNA of the CDR3 is TGTGCCAGCAGCCGCGTGACAACCCGAAACACTGAAGCTTTCTTT. Encoded protein: CASSRVTTRNTEAFF. The full variable domain, in which reference TRBV5-6 and TRBJ1-1 provide the parts outside the CDR3, is DAGVTQSPTHLIKTRGQQVTLRCSPKSGHDTVSWYQQALGQGPQFIFQYYEEEERQRGNFPDRFSGHQFPNYSSELNVNALLLGDSALYLCASSRVTTRNTEAFFGQGTRLTVV.

The CDR3 nucleotides read TGTGCCAGCAGTTACTCAATCAGGGTGGGCTATGGCTACACCTTC. Its translation: CASSYSIRVGYGYTF. This chain connects TRBV6-6 to TRBJ1-2, with D tentatively TRBD1 (5 bases). From germline, CDR1 is MNHNY and CDR2 SVGAGI (reference sequence). V lost 0 bases to trimming and J lost 4 bases, with 12 bases between them. This CDR3 spans 15 amino acids.

The chain has TRBV13 and TRBJ2-7, with unresolved D. The CDR3 is 13 amino acids. Germline values: CDR1 PRHDT, CDR2 FYEKMQ (reference sequence). The V end was cut by 1 base, the J end by 3 bases, with 7 bases between. DNA of the CDR3: TGTGCCAGCAGCTTAGACAGAGACTACGAGCAGTACTTC. This translates into CASSLDRDYEQYF.

This chain joins TRBV5-1 and TRBJ2-3, with 11 bases matching TRBD1. Germline lookup yields CDR1 SGHRS and CDR2 YFSETQ. Trimming cost V 0 bases and J 5 bases; bases outside gene matches: 2. The CDR3 extends over 15 amino acids. The CDR3: CASSLGTGGGDTQYF. CDR3 nucleotide sequence: TGCGCCAGCAGCTTGGGGACAGGGGGCGGAGATACGCAGTATTTT. Variable domain in full (rest from reference TRBV5-1 and TRBJ2-3): KAGVTQTPRYLIKTRGQQVTLSCSPISGHRSVSWYQQTPGQGLQFLFEYFSETQRNKGNFPGRFSGRQFSNSRSEMNVSTLELGDSALYLCASSLGTGGGDTQYFGPGTRLTVL.

The J gene is TRBJ2-5, the V gene TRBV2, with 7 bases lining up with TRBD1. The CDR3 extends over 15 amino acids. J was trimmed by 5 bases and V by 7 bases; bases with no gene match: 13. Germline-derived CDR1 and CDR2 are SNHLY and FYNNEI. CDR3 DNA: TGTGCCAGCATTAATACAGGGGAAGCTACGGAGACCCAGTACTTC. This translates into CASINTGEATETQYF.